The 17 T cell receptor beta chains below were found in one sample sequenced in a study of blood T cell repertoires in COVID-19. Clones were read by immunoSEQ multiplex PCR, and TCRdb kept only the in-frame ones, dropping some. This table has approximately 360,000 clones, around 86% appearing once. Material: PBMCs or T cells enriched from blood (not recorded which). The receptors were sampled from a woman aged 45-65 years who had recovered from COVID-19.

This rearrangement joins TRBV11-3 to TRBJ1-2, with D hard to call. This CDR3 is built from 8 residues. Germline V lookup: CDR1 SGHNT, CDR2 YENEEA. V shed 7 bases and J shed 8 bases, with 2 bases lying between them. CDR3 bases: TGTGCCAGCACAGGCTACACCTTC. As protein: CASTGYTF.

The chain links TRBV5-4 to TRBJ1-2; 7 bases map to TRBD1. Germline loops: CDR1 SGHNT, CDR2 YYREEE (reference sequence). This CDR3 region has 14 residues. Losses at the gene ends were 4 bases for V and 2 bases for J; bases not matched to a gene: 5. The CDR3 is CASSLPDRNYGYTF. CDR3 coding DNA: TGTGCCAGCAGCCTTCCGGACAGGAACTATGGCTACACCTTC.

This chain links TRBV6-5 with TRBJ1-4; TRBD1 is a possible D gene (6 bases). V was shortened by 8 bases and J by 5 bases, with 15 bases between the two germline ends. The CDR3 extends over 14 amino acids. Looked up from germline, CDR1 is MNHEY and CDR2 is SVGAGI. CDR3 DNA: TGTGCCAGCGGACAGACAGGAGAAAATGAAAAACTGTTTTTT. Amino acid sequence: CASGQTGENEKLFF.

CDR3 loop: CASKAGTGTADTQYF. CDR3 nucleotides: TGTGCCAGCAAAGCCGGGACAGGGACGGCAGATACGCAGTATTTT. The chain couples TRBV6-5 to TRBJ2-3, with 9 bases fitting TRBD1. J gave up 4 bases and V 7 bases, and 9 bases lay outside the gene matches. The CDR3 is 15 amino acids. Per the germline V gene, CDR1 is MNHEY and CDR2 is SVGAGI.

V gene TRBV9 combines with J gene TRBJ2-7, with 7 bases that match TRBD1. The CDR3 contains 15 residues. V shed 3 bases, J shed 0 bases, and the junction held 6 bases outside the gene matches. Germline V gives CDR1 SGDLS, CDR2 YYNGEE. The CDR3 is CASSGTGTHSYEQYF. The CDR3 nucleotides are TGTGCCAGCAGCGGGACAGGTACGCACTCCTACGAGCAGTACTTC.

The rearrangement uses TRBV29-1 and TRBJ1-1; D remains ambiguous. V was shortened by 7 bases and J by 3 bases, with 15 bases between the two germline ends. The CDR3 loop spans 13 amino acids. Germline CDR1 reads SQVTM; CDR2 reads ANQGSEA. The CDR3 DNA reads TGCAGCGGAGGGAGGGCACTGGACACTGAAGCTTTCTTT. Amino acid sequence: CSGGRALDTEAFF. The full variable domain, in which reference TRBV29-1 and TRBJ1-1 provide the parts outside the CDR3, is SAVISQKPSRDICQRGTSLTIQCQVDSQVTMMFWYRQQPGQSLTLIATANQGSEATYESGFVIDKFPISRPNLTFSTLTVSNMSPEDSSIYLCSGGRALDTEAFFGQGTRLTVV.

The chain recombines TRBV27 with TRBJ1-2; 9 nucleotides line up with TRBD1. The CDR3 extends over 14 amino acids. From germline, CDR1 is MNHEY and CDR2 SMNVEV (reference sequence). The J segment lost 8 bases and the V segment lost 5 bases, leaving 9 bases of the junction unmatched. This chain's CDR3 is CASSPGTGSRGYTF. In nucleotides, the CDR3 is TGTGCCAGCAGTCCCGGGACAGGGTCTCGGGGCTACACCTTC.

The chain links TRBV19 to TRBJ1-2, with TRBD1 as a possible D gene (6 bases). The V and J ends lost 7 bases and 2 bases respectively, with 17 bases between them. CDR3 length: 15 amino acids. Germline CDR1 is LNHDA and CDR2 is SQIVND (reference sequence). The CDR3 sequence is CASTYKQGANYGYTF. As DNA, the CDR3 is TGTGCCAGTACCTATAAACAGGGAGCAAACTATGGCTACACCTTC.

The chain links TRBV7-2 to TRBJ1-1; D remains unclear. The V and J ends lost 2 bases and 2 bases respectively, with 12 bases between them. From germline, CDR1 is SGHTA and CDR2 FQGNSA. The CDR3 extends over 15 amino acids. Here the CDR3 DNA reads TGTGCCAGCAGCTTACGGAGCAGCCTAAACACTGAAGCTTTCTTT. Translated, it gives CASSLRSSLNTEAFF.

V gene TRBV3-1 (or the pseudogene TRBV3-2) combines with J gene TRBJ1-1; no firm D call. The CDR3 length is 13 residues. V was cut by 4 bases and J by 2 bases, with 8 bases left in between. Germline CDR1 LGHDT, CDR2 YNNKEL (reference sequence). The CDR3 protein is CASSPYVNTEAFF. CDR3 DNA sequence: TGTGCCAGCAGCCCCTATGTAAACACTGAAGCTTTCTTT.

This chain connects TRBV30 to TRBJ1-5, with a possible D match to TRBD1 (5 bases). Germline values: CDR1 GTSNPN, CDR2 SVGIG (reference sequence). V was cut by 2 bases and J by 6 bases, with 14 bases left in between. CDR3 size: 14 residues. The CDR3 DNA sequence: TGTGCCTGGAGTCTGGGAAGGGGAGGTCAGCCCCAGCATTTT. This sequence encodes CAWSLGRGGQPQHF.

This clone was observed a few times. The V call is TRBV4-1, the J call TRBJ1-5; D is ambiguous. Germline assignment: CDR1 MGHRA and CDR2 YSYEKL. The V gene lost 0 bases and the J gene lost 5 bases, with 11 bases spanning the gap. The CDR3 totals 15 residues. CDR3 nucleotides: TGCGCCAGCAGCCAAGATTGGGCGATCGATCAGCCCCAGCATTTT. Protein: CASSQDWAIDQPQHF.

The rearrangement joins TRBV14 to TRBJ1-1, with 7 bases aligning to TRBD1. CDR1 and CDR2 from the germline V gene are SGHDN and FVKESK. V lost 1 base and J lost 6; bases outside the gene matches: 5. CDR3 length: 14 residues. The CDR3 loop is CASSQGQGLPEAFF. The CDR3 DNA sequence: TGTGCCAGCAGCCAAGGACAGGGACTCCCTGAAGCTTTCTTT. Full variable domain (rest looked up from reference TRBV14 and TRBJ1-1): EAGVTQFPSHSVIEKGQTVTLRCDPISGHDNLYWYRRVMGKEIKFLLHFVKESKQDESGMPNNRFLAERTGGTYSTLKVQPAELEDSGVYFCASSQGQGLPEAFFGQGTRLTVV.

The chain employs TRBV30 and TRBJ2-5, with D unresolved. The CDR3 runs to 13 residues. Germline CDR1 GTSNPN, CDR2 SVGIG (reference sequence). V was shortened by 3 bases and J by 0 bases, with 8 bases between the two germline ends. For the CDR3, the DNA is TGTGCCTGGAGCGCAGGTAACCAAGAGACCCAGTACTTC. Residues: CAWSAGNQETQYF.

The chain uses TRBV18 and TRBJ1-2; 7 bases line up with TRBD1. CDR1 and CDR2 (germline): KGHSH, LQKENI. This CDR3 has 16 amino acids. V gave up 5 bases and J gave up 7 bases; unmatched junction bases: 16. CDR3 region: CASSGTPIEGALGYTF. As DNA, the CDR3 is TGTGCCAGCTCAGGGACCCCCATTGAGGGGGCGCTTGGCTACACCTTC.

This rearrangement joins TRBV6-5 to TRBJ1-4; D not certain. The CDR3 loop spans 13 amino acids. V lost 0 bases and J 4 bases, leaving 3 bases between the germline ends. Looked up from germline, CDR1 is MNHEY and CDR2 is SVGAGI. Here the CDR3 DNA reads TGTGCCAGCAGTTACTCACATAATGAAAAACTGTTTTTT. This codes for CASSYSHNEKLFF.

This chain joins TRBV3-1 (or the pseudogene TRBV3-2) and TRBJ1-6; D possibly corresponds to TRBD1 (6 bases). Germline V gives CDR1 LGHDT, CDR2 YNNKEL (reference sequence). The CDR3 extends over 17 amino acids. The V gene lost 2 bases and the J gene lost 14 bases, with 25 bases spanning the gap. DNA for the CDR3: TGTGCCAGCAGCCAACTTTCCGGGGATACCGGGACAACGGCCCTCCACTTT. As protein: CASSQLSGDTGTTALHF.